Listed below are T cell receptor beta chains from one sample, sequenced in a study of blood T cells in healthy people across ages. From the 5' RACE reads, TCRdb called clonotypes with MiXCR, one entry per CDR3 protein. The repertoire includes about 760,000 distinct CDR3 sequences, about 61% of them detected once, and about 26% sits in the top ten. The sequencing sample was made of blood. The receptors here all came from a man aged 40-49 years in good health. The CDR3 runs from the conserved cysteine through the conserved F or W. Each record gives: J gene, V gene, clone size, D gene, CDR3 DNA, CDR3 protein. A D gene is named only where the DNA matches it firmly. Some rows have no size entry. The others give once, few or many, or a class for an expanded clone.

>TRBJ1-2|TRBV6-6|NA|NA
TGTGCCAGCAGTCGCGAAGGAAAGGGCATCTTGTATGGCTACACCTTC
CASSREGKGILYGYTF
>TRBJ2-2|TRBV15|few|NA
TGTGCCACCAGCAGTCCACAGGGAGGCGGCACCGGGGAGCTGTTTTTT
CATSSPQGGGTGELFF
>TRBJ2-1|TRBV12-3/TRBV12-4|NA|NA
TGTGCCAGCACTGGCTACTCCTACAATGAGCAGTTCTTC
CASTGYSYNEQFF
>TRBJ2-7|TRBV15|few|NA
TGTGCCACCAGCAGAGCAAACTACGAGCAGTACTTC
CATSRANYEQYF
>TRBJ2-2|TRBV4-1|few|NA
TGCGCCAGCAGCCACACGGGAGGGGGCAGGGTCTTTACCGGGGAGCTGTTTTTT
CASSHTGGGRVFTGELFF
>TRBJ2-4|TRBV5-4|NA|TRBD2
TGTGCCAGCAGCCGAAAACTAGCGGCAGAATCGATTCAGTACTTC
CASSRKLAAESIQYF
>TRBJ2-2|TRBV20-1|NA|TRBD2
TGCAGTGCTAGTGCCGGGACTAGGGACACCGGGGAGCTGTTTTTT
CSASAGTRDTGELFF
>TRBJ2-1|TRBV7-3|NA|TRBD2
TGTGCCAGCAGCCCCACGACCGGGACTACCTCCGGGCAGTTCTTC
CASSPTTGTTSGQFF
>TRBJ2-3|TRBV7-9|NA|TRBD1
TGTGCCAGCAGCGACAGGGTCCAAGGCACAGATACGCAGTATTTT
CASSDRVQGTDTQYF
>TRBJ2-5|TRBV27|NA|NA
TGTGCCAGCAGTTTAGGCCACAGCCAAAGCCAAGAGACCCAGTACTTC
CASSLGHSQSQETQYF
>TRBJ2-1|TRBV6-4|few|TRBD2
TGTGCCAGCTCCCGTGGCGGGGGGAGCTCCTACAATGAGCAGTTCTTC
CASSRGGGSSYNEQFF
>TRBJ2-3|TRBV11-2|NA|TRBD2
TGTGCCAGCAGCTTAAACCCCGTGGCTTGGCTAGCGGGAGGACGCACAGATAGGCAGTATTTT
CASSLNPVAWLAGGRTDRQYF
>TRBJ1-1|TRBV20-1|once|NA
TGCAGTGCTATCGGAGATATGAACACTGAAGCTTTCTTT
CSAIGDMNTEAFF
>TRBJ2-2|TRBV28|NA|NA
TGTGCCAGCAGTCTACAGGTCGTGGGAACCGGGGAGCTGTTTTTT
CASSLQVVGTGELFF
>TRBJ2-5|TRBV20-1|NA|TRBD2
TGCAGTGCTAGAGATACGGGACTAGCGGGGAGAGGGTCCCAGTACTTC
CSARDTGLAGRGSQYF
>TRBJ2-3|TRBV2|NA|TRBD2
TGTGCCAGCATTCGAGGACGGGGGGTTTCAGATACGCAGTATTTT
CASIRGRGVSDTQYF
>TRBJ2-3|TRBV7-2|NA|TRBD2
TGTGCCAGCAGCTCCCCAGATGGCGGGGGGATCAGAAGAGATACGCAGTATTTT
CASSSPDGGGIRRDTQYF
>TRBJ2-1|TRBV27|NA|NA
TGTGCCAGCATTTCTCGAGTGCATGAGCAGTTCTTC
CASISRVHEQFF
>TRBJ2-7|TRBV27|NA|TRBD1
TGTGCCAGCAGTTGGACAGGGGGCACCTACGAGCAGTACTTC
CASSWTGGTYEQYF
>TRBJ1-2|TRBV24-1|many|NA
TGTGCCACCAGTGATTCAAAACAGGTCTATGGCTACACCTTC
CATSDSKQVYGYTF